The 5 T cell receptor beta chains reported below all come from one sample, sequenced in a study of blood T cell repertoires in COVID-19. Produced via immunoSEQ multiplex PCR; TCRdb's table is partial and in-frame only. This sample has 150,000 to 200,000 clones, with approximately 91% found just once. What was sequenced was peripheral blood. These receptor sequences come from a man between 18 and 29 years old with acute or convalescent COVID-19.

CDR3 region: CASSLRTPYGYTF. The CDR3 region has the DNA TGTGCCAGCAGCTTACGGACACCGTATGGCTACACCTTC. The V call is TRBV7-2, the J call TRBJ1-2, with D possibly being TRBD1 (5 bases). Germline values: CDR1 SGHTA, CDR2 FQGNSA. The CDR3 sequence is 13 residues long. The germline V and J ends were trimmed by 2 bases and 5 bases, with 9 bases remaining between them.

This chain links TRBV7-2 with TRBJ1-1, with D unclear. The V end was cut by 4 bases, the J end by 1 base, with 13 bases between. The CDR3 spans 15 residues. The V gene's germline CDR1 is SGHTA and CDR2 FQGNSA. The CDR3 DNA follows: TGTGCCAGCAGCTCCGGAGGGAGAACGAACACTGAAGCTTTCTTT. This encodes CASSSGGRTNTEAFF.

V usage is TRBV3-1 (or the pseudogene TRBV3-2) and J usage is TRBJ1-4; the D is unclear. Germline V lookup: CDR1 LGHDT, CDR2 YNNKEL (reference sequence). The CDR3 runs to 11 residues. Trimming shortened V by 3 bases and J by 15 bases, and 11 bases separated the two germline ends. In DNA, the CDR3 is TGTGCCAGCAGCCAGCAGGCAAGAGTGTTTTTT. Translating it yields CASSQQARVFF.

The V and J genes are TRBV28 and TRBJ2-1, with D hard to call. Germline CDR1 is MDHEN and CDR2 is SYDVKM. V was shortened by 1 base and J by 11 bases, with 3 bases between the two germline ends. The CDR3 sequence is 10 residues long. CDR3 sequence reads: CASSLSKQFF. The CDR3 region has the DNA TGTGCCAGCAGTTTATCAAAGCAGTTCTTC.

This chain uses TRBV4-1 with TRBJ1-4, with 7 nucleotides matching TRBD1. The CDR3 contains 14 residues. CDR1 is MGHRA and CDR2 is YSYEKL in the germline V gene. The junction had 6 bases not matched to a gene; V was cut back by 6 bases and J by 5 bases. This chain's CDR3 is CASRPDRANEKLFF. The CDR3 DNA is TGCGCCAGCAGACCTGACAGGGCCAATGAAAAACTGTTTTTT.